The entry below gives a single T cell receptor (beta chain) sequence along with its context. The target of this receptor is not known. Nothing much larger sits one base from this clone, and base qualities are not available. Pancreatic ductal adenocarcinoma patients who had undergone surgery without neoadjuvant therapy were selected. Peripheral blood was collected in heparin tubes, from which PBMCs were isolated by histopaque density gradient and cryopreserved in approximately 10% DMSO. Genomic DNA was extracted from six or seven PBMC and about ten flash-frozen tumor specimens using the DNeasy Blood and Tissue Kit with Proteinase K and RNase treatment. This specimen comes from a study of T cells in pancreatic ductal adenocarcinoma (dated by TCRdb to 2016 to 2017). For context, the study as a whole: To learn about the adaptive T-cell response arising naturally, investigators profiled where tumor-infiltrating CD8+ T cells, together with suppressive cells, were located within resected pancreatic ductal adenocarcinoma, how abundant they were, and what qualities they showed. The investigation overall reported the following: Because tumors are enriched in CD45RO+ effector T cells rather than naive T cells, which biases toward lower diversity, comparisons of clonality between tumor and blood may be biased. No significant difference in T-cell clonality was found between tumor and blood, with mean clonality of roughly 0.1 in tumors and 0.07 to 0.075 in blood. Since most pancreatic cancer patients present with inoperable disease, the resected cohort was skewed toward the minority of patients who had early-stage disease. Blood samples had more total productive templates and 7 to 10-fold more unique clonotypes than tumor samples.

Relative to germline, V is 3 bases shorter and J is 2 bases shorter, with 11 bases between their ends. As encoded in the germline V gene, CDR1 is SGHDT while CDR2 is YYEEEE. The CDR3 covers 15 residues, taking in both the cysteine and the phenylalanine. Only the CDR3 DNA stays, 45 bases, in frame from base 1. The immunoSEQ hsTCRB kit was used to amplify TCR beta CDR3 regions from genomic DNA. An Illumina HiSeq system was used for high-throughput TRB CDR3 sequencing. Per the source publication's procedure: Sequencing reads were analyzed with the immunoSEQ software, and nonproductive sequences with premature stops or frame-shifts were excluded. To calculate repertoire clonality, Shannon entropy was normalized by log2 of the number of unique productive sequences, and that value was subtracted from one. Here the immuneACCESS table is served through TCRdb, limited to in-frame sequences with V and J called. Missing clones are a known gap in these copies; in checked studies unresolved V genes cover under half, and the rest lacks a known reason. For V, J and clone size, that table is used; D and trimming come from the DNA. Recorded for this sample are more than 15,000 clones; roughly 90% of them occurred a single time. The ten largest clones represent 0.94% of the sample.

Sequenced: PBMCs. The clonotype originates from a human donor with pancreatic ductal adenocarcinoma. The chain uses TRBV5-6 and TRBJ1-4, with TRBD1 perhaps the D gene, on 5 matching bases. This receptor carries the CDR3 CASSWAGPTNEKLFF. The DNA is as follows: TGTGCCAGCAGCTGGGCAGGGCCGACTAATGAAAAACTGTTTTTT.